The 29 T cell receptor beta chains presented below share a single source sample, sequenced in a study of T-cell memory formation after mild COVID-19. MiXCR, run by TCRdb on the 5' RACE reads, gives a single entry per CDR3 protein. Here the sample spans roughly 200,000 distinct CDR3 sequences, roughly 10% being singletons. The sequenced material came from PBMCs or a T cell subset sorted from them (not recorded which). The receptors were sampled from a man younger than 35 who had mild COVID-19 (a few samples of this study predate the infection). Cell type and time point are not known.

CDR3 region: CASSLGRDGFTHF. The CDR3 DNA reads TGTGCCAGCAGCTTAGGTCGGGACGGATTTACACACTTT. The chain employs TRBV5-8 and TRBJ1-6; TRBD1 might be the D (5 bases). Germline V gene data show CDR1 as SGHTS and CDR2 as YDEGEE. V was cut by 2 bases and J by 19 bases, with 19 bases left in between. The CDR3 has 13 residues.

The rearrangement links TRBV5-1 to TRBJ2-5; D perhaps matches TRBD2 (6 bases). The CDR3 length is 16 residues. The V gene lost 4 bases and the J gene lost 4 bases, with 20 bases spanning the gap. Germline V CDR1 and CDR2: SGHRS, YFSETQ. CDR3 bases: TGCGCCAGCAGCCCTTCCCTCGGGGGAACGGTAGAGACCCAGTACTTC. This encodes CASSPSLGGTVETQYF.

The chain recombines TRBV18 with TRBJ1-6, with D perhaps TRBD1 (6 bases). The germline gives CDR1 KGHSH, CDR2 LQKENI. V gave up 6 bases and J gave up 8 bases, with 14 bases separating them. The CDR3 sequence is 14 residues long. CDR3 sequence: CASSPAGGDSPLHF. The DNA of the CDR3 is TGTGCCAGCTCCCCTGCGGGGGGCGATTCACCCCTCCACTTT. The full variable domain, rest sourced from reference TRBV18 and TRBJ1-6, is NAGVMQNPRHLVRRRGQEARLRCSPMKGHSHVYWYRQLPEEGLKFMVYLQKENIIDESGMPKERFSAEFPKEGPSILRIQQVVRGDSAAYFCASSPAGGDSPLHFGNGTRLTVT.

This clonotype was recorded many times. Relative to the germline gene, one junction end is altered; a read error may explain this. This rearrangement joins TRBV4-2 to TRBJ1-5, with TRBD1 matching 7 bases. CDR1 LGHNA and CDR2 YNFKEQ come from the germline V gene. There are 14 residues in the CDR3. CDR3 protein: CASSQDRGNQPQHF. CDR3 DNA sequence: TGCGCCAGCAGCCAAGACAGGGGCAATCAGCCCCAGCATTTT.

This rearrangement joins TRBV20-1 to TRBJ1-5; the D gene is possibly TRBD1 (6 bases). Trimming cost V 6 bases and J 2 bases, with 14 bases left between them. The CDR3 totals 14 residues. Germline-derived CDR1 and CDR2 are DFQATT and SNEGSKA (reference sequence). The CDR3 reads CSARYRAGNQPQHF. The CDR3 DNA reads TGCAGTGCCAGGTACAGGGCCGGCAATCAGCCCCAGCATTTT.

This clonotype was detected ten times or more. The V call is TRBV12-3 or TRBV12-4, the J call TRBJ1-1; unclear D gene. The length of the CDR3 is 14 residues. The V gene lost 5 bases and the J gene lost 3 bases, with 13 bases spanning the gap. The CDR3 reads CASSMHLGDTEAFF. CDR3 bases: TGTGCCAGCAGTATGCACCTTGGTGACACTGAAGCTTTCTTT.

This clonotype has more than one count but fewer than ten. The V and J genes are TRBV7-3 and TRBJ2-6; TRBD2 is a possible D gene (5 bases). CDR1 is SGHTA, CDR2 FQGTGA, per germline. The V end was cut by 2 bases, the J end by 1 base, with 9 bases between. This CDR3 is 16 amino acids long. CDR3 region: CASSLRGISGANVLTF. DNA for the CDR3: TGTGCCAGCAGCTTACGGGGAATTTCTGGGGCCAACGTCCTGACTTTC.

This chain joins TRBV28 and TRBJ1-5; 7 nucleotides match TRBD1. The CDR3 has 15 amino acids. From germline, CDR1 is MDHEN and CDR2 SYDVKM. The V segment lost 5 bases and the J segment 4 bases; nucleotides outside the gene matches: 8. The CDR3 sequence: CASSRGPGGNQPQHF. For the CDR3, the DNA is TGTGCCAGCAGTAGGGGGCCTGGTGGGAATCAGCCCCAGCATTTT.

This sequence joins TRBV10-3 and TRBJ1-1; possibly TRBD1 for D (6 bases). Deletions cut 10 bases from V and 0 bases from J, with 12 bases between. The germline V gene encodes CDR1 ENHRY and CDR2 SYGVKD. This CDR3 has 13 residues. DNA for the CDR3: TGTGCCACACACCAGGGGCTGAACACTGAAGCTTTCTTT. It translates to CATHQGLNTEAFF.

The chain employs TRBV25-1 and TRBJ2-5, with D unresolved. The CDR3 covers 13 residues. Germline CDR1 and CDR2: MGHDK and SYGVNS. Trimming stripped 1 base from V and 3 bases from J, with 6 bases between. CDR3 amino acids: CASSELTEETQYF. The CDR3 coding sequence is TGTGCCAGCAGTGAATTAACGGAAGAGACCCAGTACTTC.

The V gene is TRBV19, the J gene TRBJ2-3; D not resolved. The CDR3 sequence is 15 residues long. Trimming cost V 6 bases and J 7 bases, with 20 bases left between them. Germline assignment: CDR1 LNHDA and CDR2 SQIVND (reference sequence). The CDR3 is CASSPQDVAVNTQYF. The CDR3 DNA reads as TGTGCCAGTAGCCCGCAGGACGTGGCTGTGAATACGCAGTATTTT.

V usage is TRBV28 and J usage is TRBJ2-7; 7 nucleotides match TRBD1. Germline V lookup: CDR1 MDHEN, CDR2 SYDVKM. The CDR3 spans 15 residues. With 3 bases clipped from V and 7 bases from J, the junction kept 12 bases outside the gene matches. The CDR3 here is CASSLWRVRGHEQYV. CDR3 bases: TGTGCCAGCAGTTTGTGGCGTGTGAGGGGGCATGAGCAGTACGTC.

CDR3 bases: TGCGCCAGCAGCTTGAGTCCAGGGGAGGGGTATGGCTACACCTTC. This translates into CASSLSPGEGYGYTF. The rearrangement joins TRBV5-1 to TRBJ1-2; D is possibly TRBD1 (6 bases). Germline CDR1 reads SGHRS; CDR2 reads YFSETQ. The CDR3 is made up of 15 amino acids. V gave up 1 base and J gave up 5 bases, with 15 bases separating them.

This clonotype was detected ten times or more. V usage is TRBV18 and J usage is TRBJ1-5, with a possible D match to TRBD1 (5 bases). Per germline, CDR1 KGHSH and CDR2 LQKENI. Trimming removed 6 bases at V and 6 bases at J, with 18 bases between. The CDR3 contains 15 residues. CDR3 amino acids: CASSQGEIRAQPQHF. The CDR3 DNA sequence: TGTGCCAGCTCCCAAGGGGAGATCAGAGCTCAGCCCCAGCATTTT.

This clonotype appeared a few times. The chain uses TRBV30 and TRBJ2-3, with 9 bases aligning to TRBD2. Germline assignment: CDR1 GTSNPN and CDR2 SVGIG (reference sequence). The CDR3 consists of 15 residues. With 5 bases clipped from V and 3 bases from J, the junction kept 9 bases outside the gene matches. This chain's CDR3 is CAWVPGGGETDTQYF. CDR3 bases: TGTGCCTGGGTCCCGGGCGGGGGGGAGACAGATACGCAGTATTTT.

The chain couples TRBV7-9 to TRBJ2-1; 8 nucleotides agree with TRBD1. The CDR3 spans 13 residues. In germline, CDR1 is SEHNR, CDR2 FQNEAQ (reference sequence). V dropped 3 bases and J dropped 9; count of bases not matched to a gene: 4. The CDR3 protein is CASSFQGAGEQFF. The CDR3, as DNA: TGTGCCAGCAGCTTTCAGGGGGCGGGTGAGCAGTTCTTC.

The chain employs TRBV20-1 and TRBJ2-1; 10 bases are a match to TRBD2. CDR3 length: 13 amino acids. V gave up 8 bases and J gave up 3 bases; unmatched junction bases: 4. The germline V gene has CDR1 DFQATT and CDR2 SNEGSKA (reference sequence). The CDR3, as DNA: TGCAGTTTTCGGACTAGCGGCTACAATGAGCAGTTCTTC. Translating gives CSFRTSGYNEQFF.

The V and J genes are TRBV4-2 and TRBJ1-4; no firm D call. The CDR3 loop spans 15 amino acids. Germline lookup yields CDR1 LGHNA and CDR2 YNFKEQ. V was trimmed by 1 base and J by 7 bases, leaving 13 bases between them. The chain's CDR3 is CASSQAPVTIEKLFF. CDR3 sequence (DNA): TGTGCCAGCAGCCAAGCACCGGTTACGATTGAAAAACTGTTTTTT.

This clonotype was seen more than once but under ten times. The genes are TRBV5-1 and TRBJ2-4; D gene uncertain. Germline V CDR1 and CDR2: SGHRS, YFSETQ. The CDR3 consists of 14 residues. Trimming pared 3 bases from V and 0 bases from J, leaving 7 bases between. The CDR3 DNA reads as TGCGCCAGCAGCTCTGGTATAGCCAAAAACATTCAGTACTTC. It is translated as CASSSGIAKNIQYF.

The gene calls are TRBV6-5 and TRBJ1-2; unclear D gene. V lost 4 bases to trimming and J lost 4 bases, with 13 bases between them. Germline V gives CDR1 MNHEY, CDR2 SVGAGI. CDR3 length equals 14 residues. For the CDR3, the DNA is TGTGCCAGCAGTTCACGGTCCACCTTCTATGGCTACACCTTC. The encoded protein is CASSSRSTFYGYTF.

This clonotype appeared many times. This chain joins TRBV7-9 and TRBJ2-5; D is perhaps TRBD1 (5 bases). CDR3 length: 14 amino acids. V gave up 1 base and J gave up 4 bases, with 10 bases separating them. CDR1 is SEHNR, CDR2 FQNEAQ, per germline (reference sequence). The CDR3 DNA follows: TGTGCCAGCAGCTTAGACGTCCAGGGAGAGACCCAGTACTTC. Translating gives CASSLDVQGETQYF.

This rearrangement joins TRBV7-2 to TRBJ2-5; possibly TRBD2 for D (6 bases). Germline V gene lookup returns CDR1 SGHTA and CDR2 FQGNSA. V lost 5 bases and J lost 1, with 14 bases in between. The CDR3 is 15 residues long. Here the CDR3 DNA reads TGTGCCAGCAGCCCCCAACCGCGGGGCCAAGAGACCCAGTACTTC. This codes for CASSPQPRGQETQYF.

This clonotype has just a few counts. The rearrangement joins TRBV20-1 to TRBJ2-1; perhaps D is TRBD1 or TRBD2 (5 bases each). The CDR3 totals 14 residues. Looked up from germline, CDR1 is DFQATT and CDR2 is SNEGSKA (reference sequence). V lost 5 bases and J lost 2, with 13 bases in between. This CDR3 reads CSAGAGAPYNEQFF. In DNA form, the CDR3 reads TGCAGTGCTGGGGCGGGTGCCCCCTACAATGAGCAGTTCTTC.

CDR3 amino acids: CASSPLRETEAFF. CDR3 coding DNA: TGTGCCAGCAGCCCCCTGCGGGAAACTGAAGCTTTCTTT. The chain employs TRBV7-2 and TRBJ1-1; D unresolved. Trimming took off 5 bases at V and 5 bases at J, with 12 bases between the two ends. The CDR3 sequence is 13 residues long. Germline V CDR1 and CDR2: SGHTA, FQGNSA.

The chain couples TRBV29-1 to TRBJ1-2, with 9 bases that match TRBD1. CDR1 is SQVTM, CDR2 ANQGSEA, per germline. The CDR3 length is 13 residues. V lost 7 bases and J lost 4; bases outside the gene matches: 7. The CDR3, as DNA: TGCAGCGCCCGGGACAGGGACCTCTATGGCTACACCTTC. Translating it yields CSARDRDLYGYTF.

This clonotype was recorded at least ten times. The chain joins TRBV12-3 or TRBV12-4 to TRBJ2-1; 7 bases map to TRBD2. V gave up 1 base and J gave up 7 bases; unmatched junction bases: 10. The CDR3 runs 16 residues. Written as DNA, the CDR3 is TGTGCCAGCAGTTTAGACTCTGGCGGGGGAAGGAATGAGCAGTTCTTC. Its translation is CASSLDSGGGRNEQFF.

This clonotype has at least ten counts. V gene TRBV5-1 combines with J gene TRBJ2-1; no definite D call. Germline V gene sequence: CDR1 SGHRS, CDR2 YFSETQ. This CDR3 is 12 amino acids long. V was trimmed by 0 bases and J by 7 bases, leaving 5 bases between them. The DNA of the CDR3 is TGCGCCAGCAGCTTGGGCGAAAATGAGCAGTTCTTC. This translates into CASSLGENEQFF.

This clonotype has more than one count but fewer than ten. The V call is TRBV6-5, the J call TRBJ1-3; D gene ambiguous. CDR3 length: 17 residues. Trimming left V 5 bases short and J 0 bases short, with 17 bases between. CDR1 is MNHEY, CDR2 SVGAGI, per germline. The CDR3 sequence: CASSRWVPRDSGNTIYF. Written as DNA, the CDR3 is TGTGCCAGCAGTCGTTGGGTCCCCCGGGACTCTGGAAACACCATATATTTT.

This clonotype was seen a handful of times. V gene TRBV9 combines with J gene TRBJ2-3; 9 bases match TRBD2. The CDR3 is 16 amino acids. Germline CDR1 is SGDLS and CDR2 is YYNGEE. V trimming: 0 bases; J trimming: 1 base; junction bases outside the gene matches: 3. CDR3 protein: CASSVGAGGGTDTQYF. The CDR3 bases are TGTGCCAGCAGCGTAGGTGCGGGGGGGGGCACAGATACGCAGTATTTT.